A single sample gave rise to the 31 T cell receptor beta chains below, sequenced in a study of cytomegalovirus exposure and HLA in healthy donors. The PCR contained 60 Vbeta and 13 Jbeta primers. Only in-frame clones appear in the TCRdb table, and some are missing; sequencing was by immunoSEQ multiplex PCR. Among around 300,000 clones listed, around 90% were seen once. The specimen was PBMCs. The receptors were sampled from a woman aged 18-29 years in good health and CMV-seronegative.

The V gene is TRBV2, the J gene TRBJ2-3, with 9 bases aligning to TRBD2. Germline values: CDR1 SNHLY, CDR2 FYNNEI. The CDR3 totals 17 residues. V trimming: 7 bases; J trimming: 2 bases; junction bases outside the gene matches: 13. CDR3 sequence reads: CASTKFQRGVPTDTQYF. The CDR3 nucleotides are TGTGCCAGCACAAAGTTTCAGCGGGGGGTTCCCACAGATACGCAGTATTTT.

This clone was found once. V and J are TRBV6-5 and TRBJ2-2, with unresolved D. V shed 6 bases and J shed 4 bases, with 6 bases lying between them. This CDR3 comprises 12 residues. CDR1 MNHEY and CDR2 SVGAGI come from the germline V gene. The CDR3 DNA reads TGTGCCAGCAGAGAGTTCACCGGGGAGCTGTTTTTT. Its protein product is CASREFTGELFF.

V usage is TRBV7-9 and J usage is TRBJ2-5; 12 bases are shared with TRBD2. The J call may not be correct, given that the DNA end is closer to TRBJ2-7. Germline assignment: CDR1 SEHNR and CDR2 FQNEAQ (reference sequence). CDR3 length: 15 residues. The CDR3: CASSYLAGGHYEQYF. The CDR3 DNA sequence: TGTGCCAGCAGCTATCTAGCGGGGGGGCATTACGAGCAGTACTTC.

This chain uses TRBV5-1 with TRBJ2-7; the D gene is possibly TRBD1 (5 bases). Germline V gives CDR1 SGHRS, CDR2 YFSETQ. Trimming stripped 0 bases from V and 2 bases from J, with 12 bases between. The CDR3 is 15 amino acids. The CDR3 nucleotides are TGCGCCAGCAGCTTGGAGCTAGGGGCTCCCTACGAGCAGTACTTC. Translated, it gives CASSLELGAPYEQYF.

This sequence joins TRBV10-3 and TRBJ1-3; no clear D. V was pared by 4 bases and J by 0 bases, with 13 bases between. There are 16 residues in the CDR3. The germline gives CDR1 ENHRY, CDR2 SYGVKD. CDR3 sequence: CAISGTGGFSGNTIYF. CDR3 bases: TGTGCCATCAGTGGGACCGGAGGATTCTCTGGAAACACCATATATTTT.

In its sample, this clone was seen a few times. This chain uses TRBV15 with TRBJ2-1; D is uncertain. The V and J ends lost 9 bases and 4 bases respectively, with 10 bases between them. Per germline, CDR1 LNHNV and CDR2 YYDKDF (reference sequence). This CDR3 spans 12 amino acids. The CDR3 DNA sequence: TGTGCCACTCATGGTAGATACAATGAGCAGTTCTTC. As protein: CATHGRYNEQFF.

The rearrangement links TRBV7-9 to TRBJ1-3; D unresolved. This CDR3 is built from 15 residues. The V and J ends lost 1 base and 0 bases respectively, with 7 bases between them. The germline CDR1 and CDR2 sequences are SEHNR and FQNEAQ (reference sequence). CDR3 sequence (DNA): TGTGCCAGCAGCTTAGTGGGAGGCTCTGGAAACACCATATATTTT. Translated: CASSLVGGSGNTIYF.

The chain links TRBV7-9 to TRBJ2-3, with 9 bases aligning to TRBD2. The CDR3 contains 18 residues. With V trimmed by 1 base and J by 0 bases, 8 bases remained unmatched. Per the germline V gene, CDR1 is SEHNR and CDR2 is FQNEAQ (reference sequence). The CDR3 is CASSLEPAGGPSTDTQYF. CDR3 DNA sequence: TGTGCCAGCAGCTTAGAACCAGCGGGGGGTCCTAGCACAGATACGCAGTATTTT.

The count of this clone is one. The V and J genes are TRBV19 and TRBJ1-5; a possible D gene is TRBD1 (5 bases). The CDR3 sequence is 15 residues long. The germline V and J ends were trimmed by 0 bases and 6 bases, with 12 bases remaining between them. CDR1 LNHDA and CDR2 SQIVND come from the germline V gene (reference sequence). The CDR3 sequence: CASSIENFGGQPQHF. CDR3 nucleotide sequence: TGTGCCAGTAGTATAGAGAATTTCGGGGGTCAGCCCCAGCATTTT.

V gene TRBV6-1 combines with J gene TRBJ2-7; 8 positions agree with TRBD1. The CDR3 is 14 amino acids. CDR1 and CDR2 (germline): MNHNS, SASEGT. Unmatched junction bases numbered 6, after V lost 4 bases and J lost 4 bases. The CDR3 DNA follows: TGTGCCAGCAGTGGGACGACAGGGGTGTACGAGCAGTACTTC. This translates into CASSGTTGVYEQYF.

The CDR3 DNA reads as TGCGCCAGCAGCCCCAACAGGGGAATCGAGACCCAGTACTTC. It encodes CASSPNRGIETQYF. This chain uses TRBV5-1 with TRBJ2-5; TRBD1 matches 7 bases. V dropped 4 bases and J dropped 5; count of bases not matched to a gene: 8. CDR1 SGHRS and CDR2 YFSETQ come from the germline V gene. The CDR3 is made up of 14 amino acids.

This clone was detected once. V is TRBV6-1 and J is TRBJ1-1; 7 nucleotides match TRBD1. CDR3 length: 14 amino acids. V lost 5 bases to trimming and J lost 3 bases; unmatched junction nucleotides: 6. Germline loops: CDR1 MNHNS, CDR2 SASEGT. CDR3 bases: TGTGCCAGCAGTCGGGAAGACAGGGACACTGAAGCTTTCTTT. It specifies CASSREDRDTEAFF.

This CDR3 is CASSSDSYEQYF. CDR3 DNA sequence: TGTGCCAGCAGCTCCGACAGCTACGAGCAGTACTTC. V is TRBV2 and J is TRBJ2-7; D might be TRBD1 (5 bases). The length of the CDR3 is 12 residues. Germline CDR1 SNHLY, CDR2 FYNNEI. Trimming removed 6 bases at V and 3 bases at J, with 9 bases between.

The chain uses TRBV11-2 and TRBJ2-3; 8 bases map to TRBD2. V lost 5 bases, J lost 5 bases, and 12 bases stayed unmatched. CDR1 and CDR2 (germline): SGHAT, FQNNGV. This CDR3 region has 16 residues. The CDR3, as DNA: TGTGCCAGCAGCCTCGACCACGGGGGGGCCGGAGATACGCAGTATTTT. Its translation: CASSLDHGGAGDTQYF.

Only a few counts were recorded for this clone. The chain recombines TRBV5-4 with TRBJ1-4, with TRBD1 identical over 7 bases. The CDR3 runs to 16 residues. Germline values: CDR1 SGHNT, CDR2 YYREEE (reference sequence). J lost 3 bases, V lost 0 bases, and 5 bases had no gene match. The CDR3 DNA follows: TGTGCCAGCAGCTTGGACGCCGGGACAGCTAATGAAAAACTGTTTTTT. This translates into CASSLDAGTANEKLFF.

The chain couples TRBV15 to TRBJ2-2, with TRBD2 matching over 13 bases. Per germline, CDR1 LNHNV and CDR2 YYDKDF (reference sequence). V shed 1 base, J shed 7 bases, and the junction held 15 bases outside the gene matches. The CDR3 covers 20 residues. Written as DNA, the CDR3 is TGTGCCACCAGCAGAGGATTGGGACTAGCGGGATCCCTAAACGGCGGGGAGCTGTTTTTT. Encoded protein: CATSRGLGLAGSLNGGELFF.

The V and J genes are TRBV5-1 and TRBJ2-1; 7 bases agree with TRBD1. The CDR3 runs 13 residues. Germline trimming cut 5 bases from V and 5 bases from J; bases unmatched to any gene: 4. The germline V gene encodes CDR1 SGHRS and CDR2 YFSETQ. CDR3 DNA sequence: TGCGCCAGCAGTTTTACAGGGGACAATGAGCAGTTCTTC. It is translated as CASSFTGDNEQFF. Looking up the rest from reference TRBV5-1 and TRBJ2-1 gives the full variable domain: KAGVTQTPRYLIKTRGQQVTLSCSPISGHRSVSWYQQTPGQGLQFLFEYFSETQRNKGNFPGRFSGRQFSNSRSEMNVSTLELGDSALYLCASSFTGDNEQFFGPGTRLTVL.

The chain uses TRBV6-5 and TRBJ2-3; possible D gene TRBD2, 5 bases. Germline loops: CDR1 MNHEY, CDR2 SVGAGI. The CDR3 is 14 residues long. V was trimmed by 7 bases and J by 0 bases, leaving 11 bases between them. CDR3 amino acids: CASTPLVSTDTQYF. The CDR3 DNA follows: TGTGCCAGCACCCCACTAGTGAGCACAGATACGCAGTATTTT.

The chain combines TRBV30 with TRBJ2-5; TRBD2 might be the D (6 bases). With the DNA end fitting TRBJ2-7 better, the J assignment may be wrong. Germline lookup yields CDR1 GTSNPN and CDR2 SVGIG (reference sequence). The CDR3 length is 12 residues. The CDR3 DNA follows: TGTGCCTGGAGCGGGGGTGGGGACGAGCAGTACTTC. It is translated as CAWSGGGDEQYF.

The chain recombines TRBV5-1 with TRBJ2-7, with D perhaps matching TRBD2 (5 bases). CDR3 length: 12 residues. V was trimmed by 3 bases and J by 2 bases, leaving 6 bases between them. Germline V gene sequence: CDR1 SGHRS, CDR2 YFSETQ. DNA of the CDR3: TGCGCCAGCAGCTCCGGGACCTACGAGCAGTACTTC. Protein: CASSSGTYEQYF.

The gene calls are TRBV7-3 and TRBJ2-1; TRBD2 matches at 7 bases. The junction had 7 bases not matched to a gene; V was cut back by 5 bases and J by 0 bases. The CDR3 is 16 amino acids. From germline, CDR1 is SGHTA and CDR2 FQGTGA. In nucleotides, the CDR3 is TGTGCCAGCAGCCCCCAGGGACTACCCTCCTACAATGAGCAGTTCTTC. It encodes CASSPQGLPSYNEQFF. Full variable domain (missing parts from reference TRBV7-3 and TRBJ2-1): GAGVSQTPSNKVTEKGKYVELRCDPISGHTALYWYRQSLGQGPEFLIYFQGTGAADDSGLPNDRFFAVRPEGSVSTLKIQRTERGDSAVYLCASSPQGLPSYNEQFFGPGTRLTVL.

The chain links TRBV5-1 to TRBJ2-1; 14 nucleotides line up with TRBD2. CDR3 length equals 20 residues. The germline gives CDR1 SGHRS, CDR2 YFSETQ. The trim removed 2 bases at V and 0 bases at J, leaving 10 bases unmatched. The CDR3 is CASSFASGTSGGSSYNEQFF. CDR3 in DNA: TGCGCCAGCAGCTTTGCTTCCGGGACTAGCGGGGGTAGCTCCTACAATGAGCAGTTCTTC. The variable domain in full, completed from reference TRBV5-1 and TRBJ2-1, reads KAGVTQTPRYLIKTRGQQVTLSCSPISGHRSVSWYQQTPGQGLQFLFEYFSETQRNKGNFPGRFSGRQFSNSRSEMNVSTLELGDSALYLCASSFASGTSGGSSYNEQFFGPGTRLTVL.

This chain connects TRBV30 to TRBJ2-3; 9 nucleotides match TRBD2. The V gene end was trimmed by 4 bases and the J gene end by 5 bases; junction bases not matched to a gene: 1. The germline V gene has CDR1 GTSNPN and CDR2 SVGIG (reference sequence). The CDR3 extends over 12 amino acids. CDR3 sequence (DNA): TGTGCCTGGACTAGCGGGGAAGATACGCAGTATTTT. It is translated as CAWTSGEDTQYF.

This clone was found once. The V and J genes are TRBV2 and TRBJ2-7; 9 bases match TRBD2. The CDR3 totals 18 residues. V was clipped by 4 bases and J by 4 bases; unmatched bases: 17. In germline, CDR1 is SNHLY, CDR2 FYNNEI. The CDR3 here is CASSGPDEDSGGPYEQYF. DNA of the CDR3: TGTGCCAGCAGTGGGCCCGACGAGGATAGCGGGGGCCCTTACGAGCAGTACTTC.

The rearrangement links TRBV7-8 to TRBJ2-1; 8 bases align to TRBD2. CDR1 and CDR2 from the germline V gene are SGHVS and FQNEAQ. The CDR3 runs 17 residues. The ends lost 3 bases at V and 3 bases at J; junction bases unmatched: 10. DNA of the CDR3: TGTGCCAGCAGCTTCCTCGGGGGGGGATCCTACTACAATGAGCAGTTCTTC. It translates to CASSFLGGGSYYNEQFF.

This clone came up a few times. J is TRBJ1-1 and V is TRBV27; weak D call: TRBD1 (5 bases). Trimming removed 0 bases from V and 3 bases from J, with 20 bases in between. The CDR3 totals 18 residues. From germline, CDR1 is MNHEY and CDR2 SMNVEV (reference sequence). The CDR3 protein is CASSLSHLAGREYTEAFF. In nucleotides, the CDR3 is TGTGCCAGCAGTTTATCCCACCTGGCAGGGAGGGAGTACACTGAAGCTTTCTTT.

Comment on this clone: Other DNA variants within this sample encode the same CDR3. The chain uses TRBV25-1 and TRBJ1-1; 7 bases line up with TRBD1. The CDR3 runs 11 residues. Trimming took 6 bases from V and 5 from J; bases not matched to a gene: 0. Germline V gives CDR1 MGHDK, CDR2 SYGVNS. In nucleotides, the CDR3 is TGTGCCAGCAGCAGGGGGACTGAAGCTTTCTTT. It encodes CASSRGTEAFF.

This chain uses TRBV10-3 with TRBJ1-1; TRBD1 agrees at 10 bases. V lost 6 bases to trimming and J lost 3 bases; unmatched junction nucleotides: 7. The germline gives CDR1 ENHRY, CDR2 SYGVKD. This CDR3 is 15 amino acids long. CDR3 sequence: CAIRDDRGQHTEAFF. The CDR3 DNA is TGTGCCATCAGGGACGACAGGGGGCAACACACTGAAGCTTTCTTT.

The sample holds a few counts of this clone. The chain employs TRBV30 and TRBJ1-1; D gene uncertain. Germline loops: CDR1 GTSNPN, CDR2 SVGIG (reference sequence). Trimming shortened V by 0 bases and J by 7 bases, and 9 bases separated the two germline ends. This CDR3 spans 12 amino acids. The CDR3 sequence is CAWSVVQIEAFF. The CDR3 DNA follows: TGTGCCTGGAGTGTAGTGCAGATTGAAGCTTTCTTT.

The J gene is TRBJ2-2, the V gene TRBV5-4; maybe TRBD2 (5 bases). The germline V gene encodes CDR1 SGHNT and CDR2 YYREEE (reference sequence). CDR3 length equals 15 residues. Trimming took off 0 bases at V and 7 bases at J, with 13 bases between the two ends. The CDR3 bases are TGTGCCAGCAGCTTGGATAGAGGGCGAGACGGGGAGCTGTTTTTT. Translation gives CASSLDRGRDGELFF.

The chain uses TRBV5-1 and TRBJ2-1; D perhaps matches TRBD1 (5 bases). The CDR3 is made up of 14 amino acids. Trimming removed 0 bases from V and 6 bases from J, with 10 bases in between. Germline V gene lookup returns CDR1 SGHRS and CDR2 YFSETQ. The CDR3 loop is CASSLGQLFNEQFF. CDR3 in DNA: TGCGCCAGCAGCTTGGGACAGCTGTTCAATGAGCAGTTCTTC.